Described below is a single T cell receptor beta chain sequence and its context. The source of the sample is a study of cytomegalovirus exposure and HLA in healthy donors. As for the study in general: Ancestry clustering placed roughly four fifths of under 450 genotyped donors in the Caucasian-associated cluster.

CDR1 is SGHDT and CDR2 is YYEEEE in the germline V gene. J lost 0 bases, V lost 4 bases, and 8 bases had no gene match. CDR3 size: 17 residues. These donors, healthy bone marrow donors, were studied. Primers: 60 Vbeta forward and 13 Jbeta reverse. The protocol was immunoSEQ multiplex PCR, while the TCRdb copy is restricted to in-frame clones and leaves out a portion. The sample has more than 45,000 clones, 70% to 80% seen once. Sample: PBMCs. The rearrangement joins TRBV5-6 to TRBJ2-1, with TRBD2 identical over 9 bases. This clonotype was sampled from a woman aged 60-75 years in good health and CMV-seropositive. The CDR3 DNA is TGTGCCAGCAGCCCCAGCCTAGCGGGGACCTCCTACAATGAGCAGTTCTTC. It specifies CASSPSLAGTSYNEQFF.